Described below is a single T cell receptor (beta chain) sequence and its context. The assay was immunoSEQ multiplex PCR, and TCRdb's table has in-frame clones only and misses some. The sample consists of hundreds of thousands of clones, roughly 90% of them appearing once. The sample is drawn from a study of Ad26.COV2.S vaccination and SARS-CoV-2 variants. This CDR3 is 17 amino acids long. With 5 bases clipped from V and 2 bases from J, the junction kept 7 bases outside the gene matches. The germline V gene has CDR1 SGHVS and CDR2 FNYEAQ. Specified treatment: 15 to 20 received Ad26.COV2.S at low or high dose, single or two shots; several received placebo; per-sample allocation not given. Samples were taken on day 63 after the first vaccine or placebo injection.

The specimen was peripheral blood, collected in a trial of Ad26.COV2.S vaccine versus placebo. The rearrangement links TRBV7-6 to TRBJ2-3; TRBD2 agrees at 13 bases. This sequence was found in a person aged 18-65 years who received the Ad26.COV2.S COVID-19 vaccine or a placebo. This CDR3 reads CASSPRTSGGPTDTQYF. CDR3 sequence (DNA): TGTGCCAGCAGCCCAAGGACTAGCGGGGGTCCCACAGATACGCAGTATTTT.